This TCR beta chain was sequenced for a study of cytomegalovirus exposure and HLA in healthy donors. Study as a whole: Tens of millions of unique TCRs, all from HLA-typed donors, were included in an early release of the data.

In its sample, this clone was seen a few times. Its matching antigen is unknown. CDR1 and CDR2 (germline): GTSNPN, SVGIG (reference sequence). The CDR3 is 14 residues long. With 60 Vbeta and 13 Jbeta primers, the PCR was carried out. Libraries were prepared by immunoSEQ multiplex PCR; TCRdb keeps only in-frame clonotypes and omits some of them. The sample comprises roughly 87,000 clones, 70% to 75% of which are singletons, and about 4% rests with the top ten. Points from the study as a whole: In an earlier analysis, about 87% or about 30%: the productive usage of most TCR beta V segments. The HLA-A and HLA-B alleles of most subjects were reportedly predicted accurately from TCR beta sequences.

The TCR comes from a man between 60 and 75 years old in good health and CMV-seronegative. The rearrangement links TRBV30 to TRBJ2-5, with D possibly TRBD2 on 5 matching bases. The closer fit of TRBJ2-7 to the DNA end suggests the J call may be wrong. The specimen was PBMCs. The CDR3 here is CAWSVQRGFSEQYF. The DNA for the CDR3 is TGTGCCTGGAGTGTACAACGGGGATTCTCCGAGCAGTACTTC.